This T cell receptor (beta chain) was captured by sequencing in a study of blood T cell repertoires in COVID-19. Across the whole study: Acute-phase and convalescent COVID-19 samples originated in the United States, Italy and Spain. The analysed material was cDNA or gDNA that came from T cells, B-cell-depleted T cells, or PBMCs.

Source study methods: Estimation of nucleated cell counts was performed using reference gene primer amplification. Here immunoSEQ multiplex PCR was the method, and the copy in TCRdb shows in-frame clones only, minus some. That table supplies the V and J calls and clone size; D and trimming were determined from the DNA. The data show under 70,000 clones, roughly 75% seen once. Deletions cut 2 bases from V and 10 bases from J, with 16 bases between. The germline V gene has CDR1 KGHDR and CDR2 SFDVKD. The CDR3 totals 14 residues. This receptor was taken from a human donor in a cohort sampled during active COVID-19. Sequencing was done on a sample of peripheral blood. The chain carries TRBV24-1 and TRBJ1-2; D call uncertain. The CDR3 DNA reads TGTGCCACCAGTGATTCGATTGGCGGCCGAGTCTACACCTTC. Encoded protein: CATSDSIGGRVYTF.